This T cell receptor (beta chain) was captured by sequencing in a study of T cell changes during pregnancy in multiple sclerosis. TCRdb's table, derived via immunoSEQ multiplex PCR, lists solely in-frame clones and lacks some. The table lists fewer than 85,000 clones, 93% of them singletons. Sequences were derived from peripheral blood, sampled after pregnancy. The sequence was collected from a female donor in good health, enrolled as a control in a pregnancy study.

CDR3 sequence (DNA): TGTGCCAGCAGCGTATCAGGACAATTCTACGAGCAGTACTTC. Its translation: CASSVSGQFYEQYF. The V and J genes are TRBV7-8 and TRBJ2-7; tentatively, D is TRBD1 (5 bases). CDR1 and CDR2 from the germline V gene are SGHVS and FQNEAQ. The CDR3 runs 14 residues. V was trimmed by 5 bases and J by 3 bases, leaving 14 bases between them. Drawing the rest from reference TRBV7-8 and TRBJ2-7, the complete variable domain is GAGVSQSPRYKVAKRGQDVALRCDPISGHVSLFWYQQALGQGPEFLTYFQNEAQLDKSGLPSDRFFAERPEGSVSTLKIQRTQQEDSAVYLCASSVSGQFYEQYFGPGTRLTVT.